This T cell receptor (beta chain) was observed in a study of cytomegalovirus exposure and HLA in healthy donors. The V and J ends lost 4 bases and 0 bases respectively, with 14 bases between them. The CDR3 covers 15 residues. Germline CDR1 is SGHRS and CDR2 is YFSETQ. Whole-study findings and limits: Some TCR beta chains (roughly 160 of them) were listed as cytomegalovirus-associated. V- and J-gene trimming of TCR beta was linked (in a later analysis) to a missense DCLRE1C variant. Roughly uniform depth of sequencing across donors was assumed in presence/absence analyses.

Primers for the PCR totalled 60 Vbeta and 13 Jbeta. In the original workflow: Roughly 81 million unique TCR beta chains, 9.5 million to 14 million shared, were counted in a later analysis. Sequencing was performed with immunoSEQ multiplex PCR; in TCRdb, only in-frame clones are kept and a portion is missing. That table furnishes V, J and clone size, whereas the DNA furnished D and trimming. The profile shows over 100,000 clones, about two thirds of them singletons. This clone came up a few times. Its specificity is not known. The specimen was PBMCs. The origin of this receptor is a man aged 40-50 years in good health and CMV-seropositive. The chain has TRBV5-1 and TRBJ2-7; D gene uncertain. CDR3 in amino acids: CASSPARVLSYEQYF. The CDR3 DNA reads as TGCGCCAGCAGCCCGGCCCGGGTCCTCTCCTACGAGCAGTACTTC. The full variable domain, its missing parts supplied by reference TRBV5-1 and TRBJ2-7, is KAGVTQTPRYLIKTRGQQVTLSCSPISGHRSVSWYQQTPGQGLQFLFEYFSETQRNKGNFPGRFSGRQFSNSRSEMNVSTLELGDSALYLCASSPARVLSYEQYFGPGTRLTVT.